This T cell receptor (beta chain) appears in the sequencing data of a study of T cell repertoires in ileal Crohn's disease. The time point here: proximal margin of the surgical specimen (macroscopically non-inflamed). Using immunoSEQ multiplex PCR, the repertoire was profiled, and TCRdb retains in-frame clones only, with some absent. The sample yields just under 7,500 clones, approximately 79% seen once. This CDR3 has 16 amino acids. V lost 0 bases to trimming and J lost 4 bases, with 14 bases between them. CDR1 is SGDLS, CDR2 YYNGEE, per germline. The rearrangement links TRBV9 to TRBJ1-5; D is undetermined. Sequencing was performed on ileal tissue. This clonotype was sampled from an adult with Crohn's disease. This CDR3 reads CASSVGVGITNQPQHF. For the CDR3, the DNA is TGTGCCAGCAGCGTAGGGGTTGGGATTACGAATCAGCCCCAGCATTTT.